The clone carrying this TCR beta chain has only one observation. Antigen specificity is unknown. Profiling relied on immunoSEQ multiplex PCR, and the TCRdb table lists in-frame clones only, not all of them. The repertoire consists of about 79,000 clones, with around 94% occurring once and the leading ten covering around a tenth. This specimen comes from a study of OX40 agonist ivuxolimab in advanced cancers. On the study more broadly: At roughly 80% male, the cohort had a mean age of roughly 60 years, ranging from 23 to 79. Three patients responded partially, comprising one with hepatocellular carcinoma and two with cutaneous melanoma.

Exclusion of a patient followed from autoimmune disease history or systemic immunosuppression. Regarding the study as a whole: CD4+ and CD8+ blood T cells expanded clonally by week 6 at 0.1 to 3.0 mg/kg.

This CDR3 region has 14 residues. CDR1 and CDR2 from the germline V gene are SGHRS and YFSETQ. The trim removed 4 bases at V and 4 bases at J, leaving 4 bases unmatched. The chain recombines TRBV5-1 with TRBJ2-5; 10 bases align to TRBD1. Specimen: CD4+ or CD8+ T cells sorted from blood, collected in a trial of the OX40 agonist ivuxolimab. The TCR originated in an adult with an advanced solid tumor such as melanoma, head and neck, liver or kidney cancer. This CDR3 reads CASSQWTGGETQYF. The CDR3 DNA reads as TGCGCCAGCAGCCAATGGACAGGGGGAGAGACCCAGTACTTC.